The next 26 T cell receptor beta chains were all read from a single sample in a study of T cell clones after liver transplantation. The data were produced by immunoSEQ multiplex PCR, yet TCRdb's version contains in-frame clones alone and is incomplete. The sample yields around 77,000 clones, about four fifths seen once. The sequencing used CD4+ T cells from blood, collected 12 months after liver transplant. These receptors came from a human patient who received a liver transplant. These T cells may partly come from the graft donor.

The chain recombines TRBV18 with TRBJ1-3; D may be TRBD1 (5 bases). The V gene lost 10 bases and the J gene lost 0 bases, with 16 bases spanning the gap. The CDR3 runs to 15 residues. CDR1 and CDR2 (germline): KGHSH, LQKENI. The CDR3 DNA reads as TGTGCCACATCCGACGGGGGAAGCTCTGGAAACACCATATATTTT. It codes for CATSDGGSSGNTIYF.

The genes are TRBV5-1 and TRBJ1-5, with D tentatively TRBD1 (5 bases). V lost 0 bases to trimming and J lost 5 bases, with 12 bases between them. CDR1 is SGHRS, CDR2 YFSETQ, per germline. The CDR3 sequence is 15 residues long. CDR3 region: CASSLGGRSDQPQHF. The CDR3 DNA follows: TGCGCCAGCAGCTTGGGGGGGAGGTCCGATCAGCCCCAGCATTTT.

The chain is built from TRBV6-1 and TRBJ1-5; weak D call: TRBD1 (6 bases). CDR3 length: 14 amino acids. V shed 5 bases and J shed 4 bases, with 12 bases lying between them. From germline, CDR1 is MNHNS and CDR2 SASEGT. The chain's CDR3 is CASSTTGWNQPQHF. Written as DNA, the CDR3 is TGTGCCAGCAGTACCACAGGGTGGAATCAGCCCCAGCATTTT.

The CDR3 reads CASRGLAEQFF. DNA for the CDR3: TGTGCCAGCAGGGGACTAGCGGAGCAGTTCTTC. The V call is TRBV6-5, the J call TRBJ2-1, with 10 nucleotides matching TRBD2. The junction had 0 bases not matched to a gene; V was cut back by 6 bases and J by 10 bases. This CDR3 is built from 11 residues. Germline lookup yields CDR1 MNHEY and CDR2 SVGAGI.

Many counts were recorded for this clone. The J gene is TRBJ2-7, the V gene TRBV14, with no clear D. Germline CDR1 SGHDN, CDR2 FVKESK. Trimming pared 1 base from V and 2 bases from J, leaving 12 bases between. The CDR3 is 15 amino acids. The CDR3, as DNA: TGTGCCAGCAGCCAAGGGCTCCTCTCCACCTACGAGCAGTACTTC. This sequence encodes CASSQGLLSTYEQYF.

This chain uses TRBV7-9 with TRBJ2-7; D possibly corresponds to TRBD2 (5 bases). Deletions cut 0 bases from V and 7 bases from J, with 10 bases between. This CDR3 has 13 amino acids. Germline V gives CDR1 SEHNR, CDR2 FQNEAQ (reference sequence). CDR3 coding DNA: TGTGCCAGCAGCTTAGCACGCCCGGGGGAGCAGTACTTC. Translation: CASSLARPGEQYF. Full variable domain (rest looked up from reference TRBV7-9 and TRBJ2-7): DTGVSQNPRHKITKRGQNVTFRCDPISEHNRLYWYRQTLGQGPEFLTYFQNEAQLEKSRLLSDRFSAERPKGSFSTLEIQRTEQGDSAMYLCASSLARPGEQYFGPGTRLTVT.

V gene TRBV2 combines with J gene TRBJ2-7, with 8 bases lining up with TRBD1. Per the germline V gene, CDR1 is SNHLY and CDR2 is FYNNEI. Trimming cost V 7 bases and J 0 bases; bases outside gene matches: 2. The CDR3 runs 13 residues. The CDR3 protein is CASKQGVSYEQYF. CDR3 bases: TGTGCCAGCAAACAGGGGGTCTCCTACGAGCAGTACTTC.

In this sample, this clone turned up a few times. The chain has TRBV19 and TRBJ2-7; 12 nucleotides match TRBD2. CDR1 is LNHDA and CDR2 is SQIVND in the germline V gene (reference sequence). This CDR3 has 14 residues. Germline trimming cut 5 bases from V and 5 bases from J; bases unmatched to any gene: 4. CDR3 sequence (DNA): TGTGCCAGTAGTCCGACTAGCGGGAGTAACGAGCAGTACTTC. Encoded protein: CASSPTSGSNEQYF.

CDR3 region: CAWSQRTGTEAFF. The CDR3 DNA reads as TGTGCCTGGAGTCAGAGGACAGGGACTGAAGCTTTCTTT. The chain couples TRBV30 to TRBJ1-1; 8 bases match TRBD1. With 2 bases clipped from V and 5 bases from J, the junction kept 4 bases outside the gene matches. The germline V gene has CDR1 GTSNPN and CDR2 SVGIG (reference sequence). The CDR3 sequence is 13 residues long. Full variable domain (rest looked up from reference TRBV30 and TRBJ1-1): SQTIHQWPATLVQPVGSPLSLECTVEGTSNPNLYWYRQAAGRGLQLLFYSVGIGQISSEVPQNLSASRPQDRQFILSSKKLLLSDSGFYLCAWSQRTGTEAFFGQGTRLTVV.

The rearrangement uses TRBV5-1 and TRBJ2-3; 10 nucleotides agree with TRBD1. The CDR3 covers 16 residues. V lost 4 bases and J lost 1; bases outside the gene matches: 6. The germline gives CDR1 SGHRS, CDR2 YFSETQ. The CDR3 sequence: CASSLTGTGGTDTQYF. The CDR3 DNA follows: TGCGCCAGCAGCCTTACCGGGACAGGGGGCACAGATACGCAGTATTTT.

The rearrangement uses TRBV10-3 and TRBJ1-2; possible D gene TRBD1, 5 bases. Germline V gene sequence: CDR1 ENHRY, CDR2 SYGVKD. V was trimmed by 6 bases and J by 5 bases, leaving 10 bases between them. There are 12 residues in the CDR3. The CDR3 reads CAISQGRYGYTF. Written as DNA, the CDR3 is TGTGCCATCAGCCAGGGAAGGTATGGCTACACCTTC.

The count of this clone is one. CDR3 region: CSVRHLNTEAFF. The CDR3 DNA reads TGCAGCGTCCGTCACTTGAACACTGAAGCTTTCTTT. The V gene is TRBV29-1, the J gene TRBJ1-1; D is undetermined. The length of the CDR3 is 12 residues. The ends were cut back, 6 bases at V and 0 bases at J, with 8 bases in the middle. CDR1 and CDR2 (germline): SQVTM, ANQGSEA.

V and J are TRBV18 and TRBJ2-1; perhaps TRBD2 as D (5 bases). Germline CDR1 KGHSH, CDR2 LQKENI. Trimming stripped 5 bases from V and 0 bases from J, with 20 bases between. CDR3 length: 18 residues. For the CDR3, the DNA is TGTGCCAGCTCAATCGGTCTGTGGGTAGCGAGCTCCTACAATGAGCAGTTCTTC. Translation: CASSIGLWVASSYNEQFF.

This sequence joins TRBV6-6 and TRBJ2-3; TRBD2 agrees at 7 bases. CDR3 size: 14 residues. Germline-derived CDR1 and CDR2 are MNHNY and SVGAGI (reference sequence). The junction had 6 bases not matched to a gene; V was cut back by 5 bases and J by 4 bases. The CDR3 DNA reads TGTGCCAGCAGTCCGTCGACTAGCCCAGATACGCAGTATTTT. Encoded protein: CASSPSTSPDTQYF.

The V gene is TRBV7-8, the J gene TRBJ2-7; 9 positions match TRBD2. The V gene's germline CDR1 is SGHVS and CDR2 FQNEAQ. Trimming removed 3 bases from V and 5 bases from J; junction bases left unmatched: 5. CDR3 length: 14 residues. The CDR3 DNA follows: TGTGCCAGCAGCTTTAGCGGGAGAGGGAACGAGCAGTACTTC. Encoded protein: CASSFSGRGNEQYF.

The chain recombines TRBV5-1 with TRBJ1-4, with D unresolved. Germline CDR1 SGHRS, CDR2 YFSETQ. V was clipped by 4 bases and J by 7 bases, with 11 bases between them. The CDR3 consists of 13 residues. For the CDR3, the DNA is TGCGCCAGCAGCCGGCATAAGGGTGAAAAACTGTTTTTT. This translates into CASSRHKGEKLFF. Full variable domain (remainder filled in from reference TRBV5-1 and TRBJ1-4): KAGVTQTPRYLIKTRGQQVTLSCSPISGHRSVSWYQQTPGQGLQFLFEYFSETQRNKGNFPGRFSGRQFSNSRSEMNVSTLELGDSALYLCASSRHKGEKLFFGSGTQLSVL.

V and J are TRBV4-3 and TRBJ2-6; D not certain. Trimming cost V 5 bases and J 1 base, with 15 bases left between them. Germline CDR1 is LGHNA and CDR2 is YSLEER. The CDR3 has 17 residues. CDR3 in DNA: TGCGCCAGCAGCTATAAGTCGAGAACATCTGGGGCCAACGTCCTGACTTTC. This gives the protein CASSYKSRTSGANVLTF.

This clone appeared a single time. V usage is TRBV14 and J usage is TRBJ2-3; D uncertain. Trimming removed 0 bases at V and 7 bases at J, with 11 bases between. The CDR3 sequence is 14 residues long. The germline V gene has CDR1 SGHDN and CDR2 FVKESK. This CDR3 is CASSQDLATHTQYF. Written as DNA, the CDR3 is TGTGCCAGCAGCCAAGATCTGGCTACGCATACGCAGTATTTT. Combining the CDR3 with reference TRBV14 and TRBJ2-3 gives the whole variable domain EAGVTQFPSHSVIEKGQTVTLRCDPISGHDNLYWYRRVMGKEIKFLLHFVKESKQDESGMPNNRFLAERTGGTYSTLKVQPAELEDSGVYFCASSQDLATHTQYFGPGTRLTVL.

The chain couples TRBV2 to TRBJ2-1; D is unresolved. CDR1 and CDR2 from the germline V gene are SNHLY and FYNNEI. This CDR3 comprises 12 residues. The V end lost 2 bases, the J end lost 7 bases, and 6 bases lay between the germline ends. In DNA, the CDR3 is TGTGCCAGCAGTGAAATAAAGAATGAGCAGTTCTTC. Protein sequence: CASSEIKNEQFF.

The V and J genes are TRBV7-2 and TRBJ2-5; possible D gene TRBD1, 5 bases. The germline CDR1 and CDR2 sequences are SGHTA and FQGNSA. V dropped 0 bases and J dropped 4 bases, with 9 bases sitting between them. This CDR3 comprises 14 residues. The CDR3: CASSLAVQGETQYF. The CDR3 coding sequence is TGTGCCAGCAGCTTAGCCGTCCAGGGAGAGACCCAGTACTTC.

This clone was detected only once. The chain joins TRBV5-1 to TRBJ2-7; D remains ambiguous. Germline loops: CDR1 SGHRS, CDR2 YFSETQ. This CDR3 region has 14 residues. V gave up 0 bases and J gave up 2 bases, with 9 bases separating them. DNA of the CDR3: TGCGCCAGCAGCTTGGTTCCAGAAACCTACGAGCAGTACTTC. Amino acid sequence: CASSLVPETYEQYF.

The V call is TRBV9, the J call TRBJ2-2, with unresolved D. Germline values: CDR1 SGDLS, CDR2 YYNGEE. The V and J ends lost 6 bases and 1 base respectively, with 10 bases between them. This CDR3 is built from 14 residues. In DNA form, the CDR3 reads TGTGCCAGCACCTCCTCCGGGAACACCGGGGAGCTGTTTTTT. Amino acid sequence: CASTSSGNTGELFF. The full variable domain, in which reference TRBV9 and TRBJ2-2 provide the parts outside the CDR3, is DSGVTQTPKHLITATGQRVTLRCSPRSGDLSVYWYQQSLDQGLQFLIQYYNGEERAKGNILERFSAQQFPDLHSELNLSSLELGDSALYFCASTSSGNTGELFFGEGSRLTVL.

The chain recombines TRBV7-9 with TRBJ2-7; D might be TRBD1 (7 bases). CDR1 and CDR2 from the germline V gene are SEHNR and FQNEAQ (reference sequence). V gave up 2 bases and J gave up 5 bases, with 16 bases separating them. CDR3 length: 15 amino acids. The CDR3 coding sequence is TGTGCCAGCAGCTTAAAGGTGGCAGGGGGGAACGAGCAGTACTTC. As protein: CASSLKVAGGNEQYF.

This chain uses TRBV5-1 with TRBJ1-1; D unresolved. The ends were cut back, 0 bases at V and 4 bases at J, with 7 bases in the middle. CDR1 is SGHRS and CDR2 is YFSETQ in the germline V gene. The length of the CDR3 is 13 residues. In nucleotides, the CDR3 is TGCGCCAGCAGCTTGGAAGGTAGCACTGAAGCTTTCTTT. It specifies CASSLEGSTEAFF.

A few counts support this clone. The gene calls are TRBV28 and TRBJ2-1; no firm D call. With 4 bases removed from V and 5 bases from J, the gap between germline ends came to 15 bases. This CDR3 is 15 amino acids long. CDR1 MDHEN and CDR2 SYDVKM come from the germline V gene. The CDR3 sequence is CASSSLFWADNEQFF. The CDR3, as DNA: TGTGCCAGCAGTTCCTTGTTTTGGGCGGACAATGAGCAGTTCTTC.

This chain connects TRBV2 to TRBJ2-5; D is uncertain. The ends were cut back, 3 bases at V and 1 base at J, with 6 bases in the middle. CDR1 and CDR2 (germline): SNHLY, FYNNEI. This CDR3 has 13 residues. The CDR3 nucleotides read TGTGCCAGCAGTGATGTAAGCCAAGAGACCCAGTACTTC. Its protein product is CASSDVSQETQYF.